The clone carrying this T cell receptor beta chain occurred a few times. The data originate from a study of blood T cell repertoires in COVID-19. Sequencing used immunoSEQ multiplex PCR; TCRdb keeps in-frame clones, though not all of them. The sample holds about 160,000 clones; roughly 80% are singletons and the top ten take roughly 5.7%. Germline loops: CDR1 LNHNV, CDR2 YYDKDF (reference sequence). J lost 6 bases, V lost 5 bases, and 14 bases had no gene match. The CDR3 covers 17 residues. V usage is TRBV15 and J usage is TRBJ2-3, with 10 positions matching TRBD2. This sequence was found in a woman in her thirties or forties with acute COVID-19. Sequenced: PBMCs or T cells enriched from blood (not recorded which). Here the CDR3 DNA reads TGTGCCACCAGCCCTAACCTCCTAGCGGGAGTTAGGGATACGCAGTATTTT. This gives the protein CATSPNLLAGVRDTQYF.